This record looks at one T cell receptor (beta chain) sequence and its context. The data stem from a study of control samples from healthy donors and cancer patients. Profiled with immunoSEQ multiplex PCR; TCRdb holds only in-frame clones, not every one. The data contain over 100,000 clones, around 90% of them seen just once; the ten biggest clones take up roughly 2.6%. Deletions cut 2 bases from V and 4 bases from J, with 9 bases between. Germline CDR1 reads SEHNR; CDR2 reads FQNEAQ (reference sequence). The CDR3 totals 14 residues. The sequencing input was blood. The clonotype was recovered from a man aged 35-49 years in good health. This chain links TRBV7-9 with TRBJ1-5; a possible D gene is TRBD1 (6 bases). The CDR3 loop is CASSLQGRNQPQHF. CDR3 DNA: TGTGCCAGCAGCTTACAGGGGAGGAATCAGCCCCAGCATTTT.